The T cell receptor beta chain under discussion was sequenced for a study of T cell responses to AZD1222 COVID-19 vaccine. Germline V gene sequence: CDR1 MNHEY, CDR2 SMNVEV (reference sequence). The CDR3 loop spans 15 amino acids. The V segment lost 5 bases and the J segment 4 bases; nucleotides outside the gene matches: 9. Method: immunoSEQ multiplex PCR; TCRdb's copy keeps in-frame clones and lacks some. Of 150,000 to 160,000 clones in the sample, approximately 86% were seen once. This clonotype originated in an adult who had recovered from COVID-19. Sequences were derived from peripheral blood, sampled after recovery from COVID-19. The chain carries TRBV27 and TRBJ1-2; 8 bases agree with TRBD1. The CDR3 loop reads CASSPLTGALYGYTF. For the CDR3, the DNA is TGTGCCAGCAGTCCTCTGACAGGGGCCCTCTATGGCTACACCTTC.